Listed below are T cell receptor beta chains from one sample, sequenced in a study of blood T cells in healthy people across ages. TCRdb re-called the 5' RACE reads with MiXCR, one entry per CDR3 protein. The repertoire has around 1,900,000 distinct CDR3 sequences, about two fifths of them found once; the top ten carry 23%. The sequenced sample was blood. These receptors came from a human donor in good health. Both conserved end residues are part of each CDR3. The D gene is left open where the match is weak. Expanded clones get a size class; other rows say once, few or many, or leave the size out.

len: 18; v_gene: TRBV7-2; abundance: .; j_gene: TRBJ1-2; d_gene: TRBD1; CDR3nt: TGTGCCAGCAGCTTACGGACGGCACAGGGGGCATATAGCTATGGCTACACCTTC; CDR3aa: CASSLRTAQGAYSYGYTF
len: 17; v_gene: TRBV6-6; abundance: few; j_gene: TRBJ1-6; d_gene: TRBD1; CDR3nt: TGTGCCAGCAGTTACTCTTCGGTGGGACAGGTAGTCTCACCCCTCCACTTT; CDR3aa: CASSYSSVGQVVSPLHF
len: 11; v_gene: TRBV29-1; abundance: few; j_gene: TRBJ2-7; d_gene: .; CDR3nt: TGCAGCGTTGAAGGGACCTACGAGCAGTACTTC; CDR3aa: CSVEGTYEQYF
len: 15; v_gene: TRBV12-3/TRBV12-4; abundance: .; j_gene: TRBJ2-1; d_gene: TRBD2; CDR3nt: TGTGCCAGCAGCCAGACCGGGACTAGCGATGGTGAGCAGTTCTTC; CDR3aa: CASSQTGTSDGEQFF
len: 13; v_gene: TRBV29-1; abundance: .; j_gene: TRBJ1-4; d_gene: .; CDR3nt: TGCAGCGTTGGACTGGGGTCTGATGAAAAACTGTTTTTT; CDR3aa: CSVGLGSDEKLFF
len: 17; v_gene: TRBV12-3/TRBV12-4; abundance: .; j_gene: TRBJ2-5; d_gene: TRBD1; CDR3nt: TGTGCCAGCAGTTTTCTTCCTAGACAGGGGACAAGAGAGACCCAGTACTTC; CDR3aa: CASSFLPRQGTRETQYF
len: 13; v_gene: TRBV5-1; abundance: .; j_gene: TRBJ2-7; d_gene: .; CDR3nt: TGCGCCAGCAGCTTGGTAGCACCCTACGAGCAGTACTTC; CDR3aa: CASSLVAPYEQYF
len: 14; v_gene: TRBV28; abundance: .; j_gene: TRBJ1-5; d_gene: TRBD1; CDR3nt: TGTGCCAGCAGACTGACAGGGAATGGTCAGCCCCAGCATTTT; CDR3aa: CASRLTGNGQPQHF
len: 13; v_gene: TRBV12-3/TRBV12-4; abundance: .; j_gene: TRBJ1-1; d_gene: .; CDR3nt: TGTGCCACCAAGGTGGGGATGAACACTGAAGCTTTCTTT; CDR3aa: CATKVGMNTEAFF
len: 14; v_gene: TRBV20-1; abundance: .; j_gene: TRBJ1-4; d_gene: .; CDR3nt: TGCAGTGCTAGAGATGAGCCTTTCGGTGAAGAACTGTTTTTT; CDR3aa: CSARDEPFGEELFF
len: 15; v_gene: TRBV30; abundance: .; j_gene: TRBJ1-4; d_gene: .; CDR3nt: TGTGCCTGGAGCCCCACTACACGGATTTCGAACTGGATGTTTTTT; CDR3aa: CAWSPTTRISNWMFF
len: 14; v_gene: TRBV30; abundance: few; j_gene: TRBJ2-1; d_gene: .; CDR3nt: TGTGCCTGGAGTGGGAGGGCCCCCTACAATGAGCAGTTCTTC; CDR3aa: CAWSGRAPYNEQFF
len: 16; v_gene: TRBV20-1; abundance: .; j_gene: TRBJ2-1; d_gene: TRBD2; CDR3nt: TGCAGTGCTAGGAGGACTAGCGGATCCTCCTACAATGAGCAGTTCTTC; CDR3aa: CSARRTSGSSYNEQFF
len: 14; v_gene: TRBV15; abundance: few; j_gene: TRBJ2-7; d_gene: .; CDR3nt: TGTGCCACCAGCAGAGACAGAGACTCCTACGAGCAGTACTTC; CDR3aa: CATSRDRDSYEQYF
len: 16; v_gene: TRBV20-1; abundance: .; j_gene: TRBJ2-7; d_gene: TRBD2; CDR3nt: TGCAGTGCTAGAAAACTAGCGGGCTCGTCCTTCTACGAGCAGTACTTC; CDR3aa: CSARKLAGSSFYEQYF
len: 18; v_gene: TRBV7-6; abundance: .; j_gene: TRBJ2-1; d_gene: TRBD2; CDR3nt: TGTGCCAGCAGCCCCAACTGGGGTTCAGCGGGGAACTACAATGAGCAGTTCTTC; CDR3aa: CASSPNWGSAGNYNEQFF
len: 14; v_gene: TRBV7-2; abundance: .; j_gene: TRBJ2-4; d_gene: .; CDR3nt: TGTGCCAGCAGCTCTTCAGGGGAGGGAAACATTCAGTACTTC; CDR3aa: CASSSSGEGNIQYF
len: 16; v_gene: TRBV7-8; abundance: once; j_gene: TRBJ1-1; d_gene: .; CDR3nt: TGTGCCAGCAGCTTAGGACGGCTGTACATGAACACTGAAGCTTTCTTT; CDR3aa: CASSLGRLYMNTEAFF
len: 14; v_gene: TRBV10-3; abundance: .; j_gene: TRBJ2-2; d_gene: TRBD2; CDR3nt: TGTGCCATTACTGCGGGGACTAAGACCGGGGAGCTGTTTTTT; CDR3aa: CAITAGTKTGELFF
len: 14; v_gene: TRBV3-1; abundance: few; j_gene: TRBJ2-3; d_gene: .; CDR3nt: TGTGCCAGCAGCCAAGATTACGACACAGATACGCAGTATTTT; CDR3aa: CASSQDYDTDTQYF
len: 14; v_gene: TRBV7-2; abundance: many; j_gene: TRBJ2-1; d_gene: TRBD2; CDR3nt: TGTGCCAGCAGCGGCGGGGGGGCCGGGAATGAGCAGTTCTTC; CDR3aa: CASSGGGAGNEQFF
len: 15; v_gene: TRBV12-3/TRBV12-4; abundance: .; j_gene: TRBJ2-7; d_gene: TRBD2; CDR3nt: TGTGCCAACAGTTCCGAGCGGGGGTCCCCCTACGAGCAGTACTTC; CDR3aa: CANSSERGSPYEQYF
len: 14; v_gene: TRBV9; abundance: .; j_gene: TRBJ2-3; d_gene: .; CDR3nt: TGTGCCAGCAGCGTAGAGCCCCGAGGCGATACGCAGTATTTT; CDR3aa: CASSVEPRGDTQYF
len: 10; v_gene: TRBV20-1; abundance: few; j_gene: TRBJ2-7; d_gene: .; CDR3nt: TGCAGTGCTCTTCGTTACGAGCAGTACTTC; CDR3aa: CSALRYEQYF
len: 15; v_gene: TRBV7-2; abundance: .; j_gene: TRBJ2-1; d_gene: .; CDR3nt: TGTGCCAGCAGCTTAGCGGGGGAAGAGTACAATGAGCAGTTCTTC; CDR3aa: CASSLAGEEYNEQFF
len: 12; v_gene: TRBV29-1; abundance: .; j_gene: TRBJ1-1; d_gene: TRBD1; CDR3nt: TGCAGCATCCGGGACAGGGCGGAACTAGCTTTCTTT; CDR3aa: CSIRDRAELAFF
len: 11; v_gene: TRBV20-1; abundance: .; j_gene: TRBJ2-2; d_gene: .; CDR3nt: TGCAGTGCTCTGAACACCGGGGAGCTGTTTTTT; CDR3aa: CSALNTGELFF
len: 13; v_gene: TRBV6-2/TRBV6-3; abundance: few; j_gene: TRBJ2-7; d_gene: .; CDR3nt: TGTGCCAGCAGTCCCCAGCGGGTCTACGAGCAGTACTTC; CDR3aa: CASSPQRVYEQYF
len: 14; v_gene: TRBV5-1; abundance: few; j_gene: TRBJ2-5; d_gene: TRBD1; CDR3nt: TGCGCCAGCAGACCGGACAGGGCACAGGAGACCCAGTACTTC; CDR3aa: CASRPDRAQETQYF
len: 14; v_gene: TRBV6-1; abundance: once; j_gene: TRBJ2-5; d_gene: TRBD2; CDR3nt: TGTGCCAGCAGGGAGGTTCCCAGGGAGGGGACCCAGTACTTC; CDR3aa: CASREVPREGTQYF